A selection of T cell receptor beta chains follows, all from one sample in a study of STAT5B mutations in CD4+ large granular lymphocyte leukemia. Only in-frame clones appear in the TCRdb table, and some are missing; sequencing was by immunoSEQ multiplex PCR. Of 35,000 or so clones listed, less than 80% are singletons. Sequencing input: CD4+ T cells from blood buffy coats. The receptor set was obtained from a human donor in good health. Each CDR3 is given with its conserved first and last residue. The D gene is left open where the match is weak. A row's size may be missing; if present it is once, few, many or a size class.

TRBJ2-3 TRBV5-6 few NA TGTGCCAGCAGCTTGGCTATTCGAACCACAGATACGCAGTATTTT CASSLAIRTTDTQYF
TRBJ2-5 TRBV14 few NA TGTGCCAGCAGCCCCCTTAACACGGAGACCCAGTACTTC CASSPLNTETQYF
TRBJ2-7 TRBV5-4 NA NA TGTGCCAGCAGCTTGGCGGGGGCCAGAACCACCTACGAGCAGTACTTC CASSLAGARTTYEQYF
TRBJ2-7 TRBV6-5 NA NA TGTGCCAGCAGTTACGCCGGGACTCCGGGAGAGCAGTACTTC CASSYAGTPGEQYF
TRBJ1-2 TRBV27 NA TRBD1 TGTGCCAGCAGTTCGTCGACAGGGCCCTATGGCTACACCTTC CASSSSTGPYGYTF
TRBJ1-6 TRBV10-2 few NA TGCGCCAGCGGCCAACAGGTGTGGAATTCACCCCTCCACTTT CASGQQVWNSPLHF
TRBJ1-1 TRBV5-1 NA NA TGCGCCAGCAGCAGTGTTCTCCCGAACACTGAAGCTTTCTTT CASSSVLPNTEAFF
TRBJ2-7 TRBV7-2 NA NA TGTGCCAGCAGCTTAGTGGGCCGATCCCCAGGCTACGAGCAGTACTTC CASSLVGRSPGYEQYF
TRBJ1-5 TRBV5-1 NA NA TGCGCCAGCAGCTTGGGGGAGGGCGGCAATCAGCCCCAGCATTTT CASSLGEGGNQPQHF
TRBJ2-3 TRBV7-9 NA TRBD2 TGTGCCAGCAGCCCCCCGGGGGGGCTGACAGATACGCAGTATTTT CASSPPGGLTDTQYF
TRBJ2-7 TRBV5-4 NA TRBD1 TGTGCCAGCAGCTTACCCCGGGACAGCTCCTACGAGCAGTACTTC CASSLPRDSSYEQYF
TRBJ2-5 TRBV5-1 NA NA TGCGCCAGCAGCAATACTGTCGGGGGTTTAGAGACCCAGTACTTC CASSNTVGGLETQYF
TRBJ2-2 TRBV7-9 NA TRBD1 TGTGCCAGCAGCTCCGCAGGGGGTACCGGGGAGCTGTTTTTT CASSSAGGTGELFF
TRBJ1-3 TRBV4-1 NA NA TGCGCCAGCAGCCAAGGGCTAGGACTAAGAGGCCACTCTGGAAACACCATATATTTT CASSQGLGLRGHSGNTIYF
TRBJ1-2 TRBV7-8 NA NA TGTGCCAGCAGCTTAGCTGGCGGGCCTAATCGCTACACCTTC CASSLAGGPNRYTF
TRBJ1-1 TRBV20-1 NA NA TGCAGTGCTGGGGTCGCAAAGAAAGCTTTCTTT CSAGVAKKAFF
TRBJ2-7 TRBV7-9 NA NA TGTGCCAGCAGCTGGGGACAAATCTCCTACGAGCAGTACTTC CASSWGQISYEQYF
TRBJ1-4 TRBV4-3 NA NA TGCGCCAGCAGCCAAGATATCACGAGGACAACTAATGAAAAACTGTTTTTT CASSQDITRTTNEKLFF
TRBJ1-3 TRBV12-5 NA TRBD1 TGTGCTAGTGGTTTGGGGACAGGTGGAAACACCATATATTTT CASGLGTGGNTIYF
TRBJ2-5 TRBV9 NA TRBD2 TGTGCCAGCAGCGTAGGGGGACTAGCGGGAGGGGGAGGAGAGTCCCAGTACTTC CASSVGGLAGGGGESQYF
TRBJ2-7 TRBV7-8 NA NA TGTGCCAGCAGCGGGGGAGGTGGGCAGCAGTACTTC CASSGGGGQQYF
TRBJ2-7 TRBV7-2 NA TRBD1 TGTGCCAGCACCCATGGGACAGGGTCGTTCTACGAGCAGTACTTC CASTHGTGSFYEQYF
TRBJ1-5 TRBV6-5 NA TRBD1 TGTGCCAGCACCACAGGGGGCGGACAGCCCCAGCATTTT CASTTGGGQPQHF
TRBJ1-6 TRBV6-6 NA NA TGTGCCAGCAGTCCCGTACCCTGGAATTCACCCCTCCACTTT CASSPVPWNSPLHF
TRBJ1-2 TRBV7-9 NA TRBD1 TGTGCCAGCAGCCACTCAGGGGGCGATCATGGCTACACCTTC CASSHSGGDHGYTF
TRBJ1-2 TRBV19 NA NA TGTGCCAGTAGCAACAGGCAGTATGGCTACACCTTC CASSNRQYGYTF
TRBJ2-1 TRBV5-1 NA NA TGCGCCAGCAGCTACGGGACAAACTCCTACAATGAGCAGTTCTTC CASSYGTNSYNEQFF
TRBJ2-7 TRBV2 NA NA TGTGCCAGCAGCGAGCCCGGTCGCAGCTCCTACGAGCAGTACTTC CASSEPGRSSYEQYF
TRBJ1-1 TRBV16 NA NA TGTGCCAGCAGCCAATTTCGGGGGAACACTGAAGCTTTCTTT CASSQFRGNTEAFF
TRBJ2-7 TRBV6-6 NA NA TGTGCCAGCAGTTACATCGAAGTTCACGAGCAGTACTTC CASSYIEVHEQYF
TRBJ2-1 TRBV10-3 NA NA TGTGCCATCAGTGAGTCGCCGGGCAATGAGCAGTTCTTC CAISESPGNEQFF
TRBJ2-1 TRBV4-2 NA NA TGTGCCAGCAGCCAAGACGAAGCGGACTACAATGAGCAGTTCTTC CASSQDEADYNEQFF
TRBJ2-7 TRBV10-1 NA TRBD2 TGCGCCAGCTCCGTGGTAGCGGGGGAGACCCGCCACGAGCAGTACTTC CASSVVAGETRHEQYF
TRBJ2-7 TRBV19 NA TRBD1 TGTGCCAGTAGTATCGGGACAGACTCCTACGAGCAGTACTTC CASSIGTDSYEQYF
TRBJ2-5 TRBV4-2 NA TRBD2 TGTGCCAGCAGCTTGGGACTAGCGGGGTTTCAAGAGACCCAGTACTTC CASSLGLAGFQETQYF
TRBJ2-7 TRBV30 NA NA TGTGCCTGGGCCCCGGAGGGGGGCGAGCAGTACTTC CAWAPEGGEQYF
TRBJ2-5 TRBV5-4 NA NA TGTGCCAGCAGCTTGGTGGGGCCAGGGGAGACCCAGTACTTC CASSLVGPGETQYF
TRBJ2-5 TRBV4-3 NA NA TGCGCCAGCAGCCAAGATCGGCTCGCGGGCAGAGAGACCCAGTACTTC CASSQDRLAGRETQYF
TRBJ1-1 TRBV29-1 NA NA TGCAGCGTTGGTGGACCCGGAGCTTTCTTT CSVGGPGAFF
TRBJ1-5 TRBV4-1 NA NA TGCGCCAGCAGCAGGGGCCACGGGGGCAATCAGCCCCAGCATTTT CASSRGHGGNQPQHF
TRBJ2-3 TRBV29-1 NA TRBD1 TGCAGCGTTGAAGCTTGGGACAGGGGGAAGTCCTCAGATACGCAGTATTTT CSVEAWDRGKSSDTQYF
TRBJ1-6 TRBV7-6 NA NA TGTGCCAGCAGTAAGGGCCCCTATAATTCACCCCTCCACTTT CASSKGPYNSPLHF
TRBJ1-4 TRBV9 few TRBD1 TGTGCCAGCAGCACACAGGGGACTAATGAAAAACTGTTTTTT CASSTQGTNEKLFF
TRBJ2-1 TRBV7-9 NA TRBD2 TGTGCCAGCAGCTCCCGGGGCGGGGGGGCCTCCTCCTACAATGAGCAGTTCTTC CASSSRGGGASSYNEQFF
TRBJ2-1 TRBV15 NA NA TGTGCCACCAGCAGAGATCGAGGGGATCCGAATGAGCAGTTCTTC CATSRDRGDPNEQFF
TRBJ1-6 TRBV27 NA NA TGTGCCAGCAGTCCGCCAGGGGCAAATTCACCCCTCCACTTT CASSPPGANSPLHF
TRBJ2-3 TRBV5-1 NA TRBD2 TGCGCCAGCTTCGAGGGAGGGGGCACAGATACGCAGTATTTT CASFEGGGTDTQYF
TRBJ1-6 TRBV19 NA TRBD1 TGTGCCAGTAGTACCGGGACAGGGGATAATTCACCCCTCCACTTT CASSTGTGDNSPLHF
TRBJ1-5 TRBV18 NA NA TGTGCCAGCTCACCAGACAGGTTGGGTCAGCCCCAGCATTTT CASSPDRLGQPQHF
TRBJ1-3 TRBV9 NA NA TGTGCCAGCGCCTTAACGACAGGCCCTATCTCTGGAAACACCATATATTTT CASALTTGPISGNTIYF
TRBJ1-5 TRBV27 few NA TGTGCCAGCAGTTTATCTTCTGGTCAGGGGAGCAATCAGCCCCAGCATTTT CASSLSSGQGSNQPQHF